The sequence of this T cell receptor beta chain was determined in a study of identical twins. Overall study results and limits: Zero-insertion analyses might be partly confounded by invariant T cells like MAIT and iNKT.

Via MiXCR, TCRdb re-called the 5' RACE reads, giving one row per CDR3 protein. This sample has hundreds of thousands of distinct CDR3 sequences, with 8.6% found just once. A note on this clonotype: No antigen is known for it.

A further study also used this sample, focusing on yellow fever vaccine responses in identical twins.

The specimen was PBMCs. The receptor was isolated from a woman younger than 35 in good health.

CDR3 sequence: CASSGETGGSYEQYF. The DNA of the CDR3 is TGTGCCAGCAGTGGGGAGACAGGGGGCTCCTACGAGCAGTACTTC. The genes are TRBV28 and TRBJ2-7, with TRBD1 matching over 9 bases. Germline CDR1 reads MDHEN; CDR2 reads SYDVKM. The ends lost 5 bases at V and 0 bases at J; junction bases unmatched: 5. The CDR3 covers 15 residues.